Listed below are T cell receptor beta chains from one sample, sequenced in a study of blood T cell repertoires in COVID-19. TCRdb's table, derived via immunoSEQ multiplex PCR, lists solely in-frame clones and lacks some. The sample lists just under 300,000 clones, around nine tenths occurring once. Sequencing was performed on peripheral blood. These receptors all come from a man between 65 and 79 years old with acute or convalescent COVID-19. Each CDR3 is given with its conserved first and last residue. A D gene is named only where the DNA matches it firmly. Size tells how often a clone was seen (once, few, many) or the class of an expanded clone, and some rows leave it out.

j_call: TRBJ1-6; d_call: .; v_call: TRBV4-3; clone_size: .; cdr3_aa: CASSQERQRLSPLHF; cdr3_nt: TGCGCCAGCAGCCAAGAAAGGCAGCGTCTGTCACCCCTCCACTTT
j_call: TRBJ2-7; d_call: .; v_call: TRBV7-8; clone_size: .; cdr3_aa: CASSLVFGQSSYEQYF; cdr3_nt: TGTGCCAGCAGCTTAGTTTTTGGACAGAGCTCCTACGAGCAGTACTTC
j_call: TRBJ1-2; d_call: .; v_call: TRBV6-1; clone_size: .; cdr3_aa: CASSEAGSVWYGYTF; cdr3_nt: TGTGCCAGCAGTGAAGCAGGCAGCGTTTGGTATGGCTACACCTTC
j_call: TRBJ2-7; d_call: TRBD1; v_call: TRBV6-2/TRBV6-3; clone_size: few; cdr3_aa: CASSSGGGFYEQYF; cdr3_nt: TGTGCCAGCAGTTCAGGGGGCGGTTTCTACGAGCAGTACTTC
j_call: TRBJ2-1; d_call: TRBD2; v_call: TRBV2; clone_size: .; cdr3_aa: CASSGPRGGSRSYNEQFF; cdr3_nt: TGTGCCAGCAGTGGACCTAGAGGCGGGAGTAGGTCCTACAATGAGCAGTTCTTC
j_call: TRBJ2-5; d_call: .; v_call: TRBV5-1; clone_size: few; cdr3_aa: CASSLVPASSGQETQYF; cdr3_nt: TGCGCCAGCAGCTTGGTACCGGCCTCGTCGGGGCAAGAGACCCAGTACTTC
j_call: TRBJ2-1; d_call: TRBD2; v_call: TRBV14; clone_size: .; cdr3_aa: CASSHTSTGTSTYNEQFF; cdr3_nt: TGTGCCAGCAGCCACACCTCCACCGGGACTAGCACCTACAATGAGCAGTTCTTC
j_call: TRBJ2-1; d_call: TRBD1; v_call: TRBV28; clone_size: .; cdr3_aa: CASSYYPGTGIEQFF; cdr3_nt: TGTGCCAGCAGTTACTACCCCGGGACAGGGATTGAGCAGTTCTTC
j_call: TRBJ1-5; d_call: .; v_call: TRBV19; clone_size: .; cdr3_aa: CASSIYGNQPQHF; cdr3_nt: TGTGCCAGTAGTATATACGGGAATCAGCCCCAGCATTTT
j_call: TRBJ1-1; d_call: TRBD1; v_call: TRBV9; clone_size: .; cdr3_aa: CASSGTGALNTEAFF; cdr3_nt: TGTGCCAGCAGCGGGACAGGGGCCTTGAACACTGAAGCTTTCTTT
j_call: TRBJ1-2; d_call: .; v_call: TRBV2; clone_size: .; cdr3_aa: CASSLQGTYGYTF; cdr3_nt: TGTGCCAGCAGTTTACAGGGAACCTATGGCTACACCTTC
j_call: TRBJ2-6; d_call: TRBD1; v_call: TRBV2; clone_size: .; cdr3_aa: CASTRDSQSGANVLTF; cdr3_nt: TGTGCCAGCACCAGGGACAGCCAGAGTGGGGCCAACGTCCTGACTTTC
j_call: TRBJ1-2; d_call: .; v_call: TRBV30; clone_size: .; cdr3_aa: CAWSVRESYGYTF; cdr3_nt: TGTGCCTGGAGTGTCCGGGAGTCCTATGGCTACACCTTC
j_call: TRBJ1-4; d_call: TRBD1; v_call: TRBV30; clone_size: .; cdr3_aa: CAWSRQGELFF; cdr3_nt: TGTGCCTGGAGCCGACAGGGGGAACTGTTTTTT
j_call: TRBJ2-1; d_call: TRBD2; v_call: TRBV18; clone_size: .; cdr3_aa: CASSPSLAGGYNEQFF; cdr3_nt: TGTGCCAGCTCACCCTCCTTAGCGGGGGGTTACAATGAGCAGTTCTTC
j_call: TRBJ2-7; d_call: .; v_call: TRBV7-2; clone_size: .; cdr3_aa: CASRRGGSYEQYF; cdr3_nt: TGTGCCAGCAGGCGGGGCGGCTCCTACGAGCAGTACTTC
j_call: TRBJ2-1; d_call: TRBD1; v_call: TRBV7-3; clone_size: .; cdr3_aa: CASSLDAGTGYNEQFF; cdr3_nt: TGTGCCAGCAGCTTGGACGCCGGGACAGGGTACAATGAGCAGTTCTTC
j_call: TRBJ1-3; d_call: .; v_call: TRBV4-3; clone_size: once; cdr3_aa: CASSQATGPGNTIYF; cdr3_nt: TGCGCCAGCAGCCAAGCCACAGGGCCCGGAAACACCATATATTTT
j_call: TRBJ2-5; d_call: TRBD2; v_call: TRBV5-8; clone_size: .; cdr3_aa: CASSLGLAGAPETQYF; cdr3_nt: TGTGCCAGCAGCTTGGGACTAGCGGGAGCACCAGAGACCCAGTACTTC
j_call: TRBJ1-2; d_call: TRBD1; v_call: TRBV4-3; clone_size: .; cdr3_aa: CASSQDLAGQLYGYTF; cdr3_nt: TGCGCCAGCAGCCAAGATTTGGCGGGACAGCTCTATGGCTACACCTTC
j_call: TRBJ1-2; d_call: TRBD1; v_call: TRBV7-2; clone_size: .; cdr3_aa: CASSREQGAGYGYTF; cdr3_nt: TGTGCCAGCAGCCGTGAACAGGGGGCGGGCTATGGCTACACCTTC
j_call: TRBJ1-2; d_call: .; v_call: TRBV11-2; clone_size: .; cdr3_aa: CASSLEPGLIYGYTF; cdr3_nt: TGTGCCAGCAGCTTAGAGCCGGGACTCATCTATGGCTACACCTTC
j_call: TRBJ2-5; d_call: TRBD1; v_call: TRBV15; clone_size: .; cdr3_aa: CATSRSPTGEETQYF; cdr3_nt: TGTGCCACCAGCAGATCACCGACAGGGGAAGAGACCCAGTACTTC
j_call: TRBJ2-7; d_call: TRBD1; v_call: TRBV11-1; clone_size: .; cdr3_aa: CASSSGTGVGEQYF; cdr3_nt: TGTGCCAGCAGCTCCGGGACAGGGGTGGGGGAGCAGTACTTC
j_call: TRBJ1-1; d_call: TRBD1; v_call: TRBV7-2; clone_size: .; cdr3_aa: CASSLGQVNTEAFF; cdr3_nt: TGTGCCAGCAGCCTAGGACAGGTTAACACTGAAGCTTTCTTT
j_call: TRBJ2-5; d_call: TRBD2; v_call: TRBV5-1; clone_size: .; cdr3_aa: CASSFSGTREETQYF; cdr3_nt: TGCGCCAGCAGCTTTTCCGGGACTAGGGAGGAGACCCAGTACTTC
j_call: TRBJ2-7; d_call: TRBD1; v_call: TRBV6-2/TRBV6-3; clone_size: .; cdr3_aa: CASSPPGTGGYEQYF; cdr3_nt: TGTGCCAGCAGTCCCCCCGGGACAGGGGGGTACGAGCAGTACTTC
j_call: TRBJ1-5; d_call: .; v_call: TRBV28; clone_size: .; cdr3_aa: CASSLASGRSQPQHF; cdr3_nt: TGTGCCAGCAGCCTGGCGTCGGGGAGGAGTCAGCCCCAGCATTTT